This T cell receptor beta chain emerged from a study of cytomegalovirus exposure and HLA in healthy donors. The study ran its PCR with 60 Vbeta and 13 Jbeta primers. Profiling relied on immunoSEQ multiplex PCR, and the TCRdb table lists in-frame clones only, not all of them. The repertoire has approximately 150,000 clones, about three quarters of them found once; the top ten carry around 2.8%. General study points: Cytomegalovirus status, reportedly, was diagnosed with high specificity and sensitivity by the classifier.

Of note for this clone: Its specificity is unknown.

Germline V gene lookup returns CDR1 SGHTA and CDR2 FQGNSA. CDR3 size: 14 residues. With 3 bases removed from V and 8 bases from J, the gap between germline ends came to 16 bases. The chain carries TRBV7-2 and TRBJ1-2, with D possibly matching TRBD1 (5 bases). This sequence was found in a woman aged 40 to 49 in good health and CMV-seropositive. The sample consisted of PBMCs. The CDR3 nucleotides are TGTGCCAGCAGCTTCCCCCCGGAGGGACGCGGCTACACCTTC. This gives the protein CASSFPPEGRGYTF.